This record looks at one TCR beta chain sequence and its context. This CDR3 has 14 amino acids. The V gene end was trimmed by 6 bases and the J gene end by 3 bases; junction bases not matched to a gene: 7. The germline V gene encodes CDR1 SNHLY and CDR2 FYNNEI. This entry is derived from a study of cytomegalovirus exposure and HLA in healthy donors. Using immunoSEQ multiplex PCR, the repertoire was profiled, and TCRdb retains in-frame clones only, with some absent. The sample holds about 95,000 clones, 85% seen once. This TCR was recovered from a man between 18 and 29 years old in good health and CMV-seropositive. The V call is TRBV2, the J call TRBJ1-1; 7 bases align to TRBD1. The sample taken for sequencing was PBMCs. The CDR3 nucleotides are TGTGCCAGCAGCCCCCCGGACAGGCACACTGAAGCTTTCTTT. Translation gives CASSPPDRHTEAFF.